One TCR beta chain is described in this entry. No antigen is known for it. The sample holds no much larger clone one base away, and base qualities are not on file. This entry is derived from a study of a mutant IDH1 vaccine in newly diagnosed glioma (dated by TCRdb to the early 2020s). In terms of the full investigation: Across visits V03 through V10, patients got a total of eight vaccinations, given in weeks 1, 3, 5, 7, 11, 15, 19 and 23. For exploratory analyses, longitudinal TCRB deep sequencing was carried out in roughly 23 treated patients wherever samples were available. Peripheral blood was collected at six visits: V03 (baseline), V05, V07, V10, V12 and V13. Vaccination started 4-6 weeks after radiotherapy alone, or was given together with temozolomide cycles in the groups whose treatment included chemotherapy. Of the approximately 35 treated patients, approximately 62% were male and roughly 40% were female, and a mean age of approximately 40 years was recorded. Before enrollment, patients had received standard therapy of radiotherapy alone, temozolomide alone, or radiochemotherapy with temozolomide; most received the combination. What the authors observed across the whole study: Immune responses induced by the vaccine were seen in around 93% of patients across multiple MHC alleles. Pseudoprogression seemed to be unrelated to changes in the top peripheral T cell clonotypes found by TCRB sequencing. It was noted by the authors that analyses of patient blood samples could not be reproduced owing to sample limitations. PBMC samples for TCRB deep sequencing were selected based on availability.

The CDR3 runs 13 residues from the cysteine to the phenylalanine. Only the CDR3 portion is preserved as DNA: 39 bases, with reading frame beginning at the first base. Reading the germline V gene (reference sequence) gives CDR1 SGHNT and CDR2 YYREEE. The library was made by the immunoSEQ multiplex PCR assay. Following the manufacturer's protocol, the hsTCRB Kit was used to amplify rearranged TCR beta chain sequences. TCRB libraries were sequenced on an Illumina MiSeq. Concerning the study's data processing: The proprietary platform of the kit vendor was used for demultiplexing, trimming and gene mapping. This is the immuneACCESS table as TCRdb keeps it, with only in-frame sequences that have V and J called. A part of the clones is gone; compared with another copy, unresolved V genes explain less than half, and the rest is unexplained. The V and J calls and clone size are taken from that table; D and trimming were inferred from the DNA. The sample data list approximately 41,000 clones, and 60% to 85% of these were observed just once. The ten largest clones capture approximately 6.8% of the sample.

The intended sense of this specimen's time point label: week 23, last vaccination. Every vaccine dose consisted of 300 ug of a 20-mer mutant IDH1 peptide in Montanide, administered subcutaneously together with topical imiquimod. The donors had newly diagnosed IDH1-mutant astrocytomas of WHO grade 3 or 4 that showed loss of nuclear ATRX. The samples were drawn from NOA16, a multicentre, single-arm, open-label phase I trial in Germany that tested a mutant IDH1 peptide vaccine in humans for the first time. Genomic DNA for TCRB sequencing was extracted from EDTA blood using the DNeasy Blood and Tissue Kit.

This material consisted of PBMCs, taken from a glioma patient whose treatment included an IDH1 peptide vaccine. The sequence came from a woman aged 40 to 50 with glioma. Some clones in this sample may be carry-over from other donors' samples. The chain is made from TRBV5-4 and TRBJ2-5; no D gene call is confident. The tail of the sequence fits TRBJ2-7 better, so the J call may be wrong. The DNA sequence is given as TGTGCCAGCAGCTTGGGGACGACCTACGAGCAGTACTTC. It is translated as CASSLGTTYEQYF.